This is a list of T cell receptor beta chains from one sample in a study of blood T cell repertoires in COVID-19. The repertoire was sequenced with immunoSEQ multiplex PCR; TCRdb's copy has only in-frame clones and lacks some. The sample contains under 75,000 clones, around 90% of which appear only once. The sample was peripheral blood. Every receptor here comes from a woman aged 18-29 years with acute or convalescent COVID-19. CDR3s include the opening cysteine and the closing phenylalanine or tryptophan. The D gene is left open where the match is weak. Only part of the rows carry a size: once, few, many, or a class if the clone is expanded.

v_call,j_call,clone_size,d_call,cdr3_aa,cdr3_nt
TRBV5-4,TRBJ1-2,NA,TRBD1,CASSLGQGESGYTF,TGTGCCAGCAGCTTGGGACAGGGAGAGAGTGGCTACACCTTC
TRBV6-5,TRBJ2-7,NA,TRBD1,CASSYTMTGGYEQYF,TGTGCCAGCAGTTACACGATGACAGGGGGATACGAGCAGTACTTC
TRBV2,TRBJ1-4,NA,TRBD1,CASKLDRGRISLNEKLFF,TGTGCCAGCAAACTAGACAGGGGCCGTATAAGTCTGAATGAAAAACTGTTTTTT
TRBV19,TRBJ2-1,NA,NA,CASSSARPPYNEQFF,TGTGCCAGTAGTTCGGCGCGGCCACCCTACAATGAGCAGTTCTTC
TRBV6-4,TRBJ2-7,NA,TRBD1,CASSETTGVAYEQYF,TGTGCCAGCAGTGAGACGACAGGGGTTGCGTACGAGCAGTACTTC
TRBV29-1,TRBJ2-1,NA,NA,CSVGPNEQFF,TGCAGCGTCGGTCCGAATGAGCAGTTCTTC
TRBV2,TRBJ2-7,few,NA,CASRAFGRAAEQYF,TGTGCCAGCAGGGCTTTCGGCAGGGCTGCCGAGCAGTACTTC
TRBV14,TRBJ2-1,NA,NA,CASSQLGGVSSYNEQFF,TGTGCCAGCAGCCAATTGGGTGGAGTAAGCTCCTACAATGAGCAGTTCTTC
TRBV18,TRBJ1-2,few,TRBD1,CASSPTGDYGYTF,TGTGCCAGCTCACCAACAGGGGACTATGGCTACACCTTC
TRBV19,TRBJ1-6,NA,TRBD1,CASSQWTGTSSYNSPLHF,TGTGCCAGTAGCCAATGGACAGGGACAAGCTCCTATAATTCACCCCTCCACTTT
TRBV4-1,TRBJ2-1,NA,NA,CASSQSGGGGEQFF,TGCGCCAGCAGCCAAAGTGGAGGGGGCGGTGAGCAGTTCTTC
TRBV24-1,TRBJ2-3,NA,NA,CATSDFVRGSTDTQYF,TGTGCCACCAGTGATTTTGTCAGGGGATCCACAGATACGCAGTATTTT
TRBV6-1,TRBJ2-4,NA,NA,CASSEIRSIQYF,TGTGCCAGCAGTGAAATCCGGAGCATTCAGTACTTC
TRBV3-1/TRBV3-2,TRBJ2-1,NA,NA,CASSQGLNGNNEQFF,TGTGCCAGCAGCCAAGGGCTAAACGGGAATAATGAGCAGTTCTTC